This T cell receptor beta chain originates from a study of siplizumab effects on memory and regulatory T cells. Sequencing of each sample assayed some 10^5 TCR templates. This table comes from immunoSEQ multiplex PCR, and its TCRdb copy is limited to in-frame clones, with some not included. The profile shows fewer than 110,000 clones, roughly 91% of them singletons. In the case of this clone: Its target is unknown.

Findings of the study overall: Alloreactive sequences traceable to unstimulated CD4+ memory cells were significantly reduced by siplizumab. Suppressive function of proliferating Tregs from siplizumab cultures was not confirmed.

V was shortened by 6 bases and J by 0 bases, with 12 bases between the two germline ends. Germline V gene data show CDR1 as LNHDA and CDR2 as SQIVND (reference sequence). The CDR3 is 15 amino acids. Sequenced sample: non-Treg CD4+ T cells sorted from blood. This chain connects TRBV19 to TRBJ1-5; D is unresolved. This clonotype was obtained from a human donor in good health. CDR3 region: CASRSLFPSNQPQHF. CDR3 bases: TGTGCCAGTAGATCCCTTTTTCCTAGCAATCAGCCCCAGCATTTT.